The present entry profiles one T cell receptor (beta chain) with its context. This entry comes from a study of blood T cells in healthy people across ages. The donors, all healthy, were Caucasians living in Russia, aged 6 to 90. The total RNA that was extracted per sample amounted to at least 5 micrograms. Then a second PCR, running about 7 to 11 cycles, was carried out with a sample-barcoded 5' primer and a J-beta primer mix. Each cDNA molecule was tagged by a template-switch adaptor with 12 random nucleotides. TCRdb passed the 5' RACE reads through MiXCR, listing each CDR3 protein once. The sample records about 640,000 distinct CDR3 sequences, approximately 59% being singletons. Germline V gene lookup returns CDR1 WNHNN and CDR2 SYGVQD (reference sequence). The J segment lost 6 bases and the V segment lost 3 bases, leaving 6 bases of the junction unmatched. The CDR3 runs 16 residues.

The sample consisted of blood. V is TRBV10-1 and J is TRBJ2-1, with 12 positions matching TRBD2. The receptor was derived from a man in his sixties in good health. The CDR3 sequence is CASSDPSGGAPNEQFF. The CDR3 region has the DNA TGCGCCAGCAGTGACCCTAGCGGGGGGGCCCCCAATGAGCAGTTCTTC.